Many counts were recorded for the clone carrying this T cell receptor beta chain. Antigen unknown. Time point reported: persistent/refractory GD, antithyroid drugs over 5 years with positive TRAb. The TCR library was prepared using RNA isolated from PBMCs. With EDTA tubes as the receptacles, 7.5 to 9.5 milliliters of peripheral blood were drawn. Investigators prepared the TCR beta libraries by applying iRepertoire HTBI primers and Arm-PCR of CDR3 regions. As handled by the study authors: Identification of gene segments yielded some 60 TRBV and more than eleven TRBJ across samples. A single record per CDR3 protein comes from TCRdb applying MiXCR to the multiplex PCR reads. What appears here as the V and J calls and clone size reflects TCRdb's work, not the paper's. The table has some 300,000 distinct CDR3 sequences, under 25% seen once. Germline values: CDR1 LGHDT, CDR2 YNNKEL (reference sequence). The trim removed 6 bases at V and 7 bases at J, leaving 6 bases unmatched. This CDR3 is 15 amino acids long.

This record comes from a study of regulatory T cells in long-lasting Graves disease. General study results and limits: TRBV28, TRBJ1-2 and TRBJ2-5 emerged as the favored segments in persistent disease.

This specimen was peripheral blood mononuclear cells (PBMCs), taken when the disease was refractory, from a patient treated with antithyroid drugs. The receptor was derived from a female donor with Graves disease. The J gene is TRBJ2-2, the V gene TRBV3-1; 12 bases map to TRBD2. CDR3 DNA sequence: TGTGCCAGCAGACAGACTAGCGGGAGTAACGGGGAGCTGTTTTTT. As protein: CASRQTSGSNGELFF.